Listed below are T cell receptor beta chains from one sample, sequenced in a study of cytomegalovirus exposure and HLA in healthy donors. Measured with immunoSEQ multiplex PCR; TCRdb has only the in-frame clones, and not every one. The sample lists 200,000 to 250,000 clones; 77% were seen once. Sequenced material: PBMCs. The source of these receptors is a woman between 55 and 75 years old in good health and CMV-seropositive. The CDR3 runs from the conserved cysteine through the conserved F or W. The D gene is left open where the match is weak. Not every row has a clone size; where given, it reads once, few, many or a size class.

>NA|TRBV5-1|TRBJ1-5|NA
TGCGCCAGCAGCTTGGGACAGTATCAGCCCCAGCATTTT
CASSLGQYQPQHF
>NA|TRBV7-3|TRBJ1-2|TRBD1
TGTGCCAGCAGCTTAACCGACAGGGATGATGGCTACACCTTC
CASSLTDRDDGYTF
>NA|TRBV10-1|TRBJ1-1|NA
TGCGCCAGCAGTGAGGGACAGATCTCTGAAGCTTTCTTT
CASSEGQISEAFF
>NA|TRBV11-3|TRBJ2-7|NA
TGTGCCAGCAGCTTAGATCTAGGCCACGAGCAGTACTTC
CASSLDLGHEQYF
>NA|TRBV7-9|TRBJ2-5|TRBD1
TGTGCCAGCAGCTCCAGGGGGCCTGAGACCCAGTACTTC
CASSSRGPETQYF
>NA|TRBV11-1|TRBJ2-7|NA
TGTGCCAGCAGCCGGGGAAGGGACTACGAGCAGTACTTC
CASSRGRDYEQYF
>once|TRBV6-4|TRBJ1-2|TRBD1
TGTGCCAGCAGTCCAAGCCCAGGGGGTTGGTATGGCTACACCTTC
CASSPSPGGWYGYTF
>NA|TRBV7-2|TRBJ2-3|TRBD1
TGTGCCAGCAGCCCCCGGACAGGGTTCACTTATACGCAGTATTTT
CASSPRTGFTYTQYF
>NA|TRBV7-6|TRBJ2-1|TRBD2
TGTGCCAGCAGCTTAGTAACTAGCGGGATGATTGAGCAGTTCTTC
CASSLVTSGMIEQFF
>NA|TRBV2|TRBJ1-2|NA
TGTGCCAGCAGTCGACAGATAAACTATGGCTACACCTTT
CASSRQINYGYTF
>NA|TRBV7-2|TRBJ1-6|TRBD1
TGTGCCAGCAGCTTAGACAGGGGGCGTCCACCCCTCCACTTT
CASSLDRGRPPLHF
>NA|TRBV5-1|TRBJ2-5|TRBD1
TGCGCCAGCAGCCACCGGGACAGCTTGGGGGAGACCCAGTACTTC
CASSHRDSLGETQYF
>NA|TRBV6-5|TRBJ1-6|NA
TGTGCCAGTTTCAGGGCAGTGAATTCACCCCTCCACTTT
CASFRAVNSPLHF
>once|TRBV6-5|TRBJ1-2|TRBD1
TGTGCCAGCAGCTCACGACAGGGAGGTATCTATGGCTACACCTTC
CASSSRQGGIYGYTF
>NA|TRBV18|TRBJ2-1|TRBD2
TGTGCCAGCTCACCACGTGCTAGCGGGAGAATCAATGAGCAGTTCTTC
CASSPRASGRINEQFF
>NA|TRBV30|TRBJ1-2|NA
TGTGCCTGGAGTGAGGGGTTTCCTAACTATGGCTACACCTTC
CAWSEGFPNYGYTF
>NA|TRBV30|TRBJ2-7|NA
TGTGCCTGGAGTGAACAGGCCTACGAGCAGTACTTC
CAWSEQAYEQYF
>NA|TRBV6-1|TRBJ1-2|NA
TGTGCCAGCAGTGAAGCTAGGACAATTCGGGGCTACACCTTC
CASSEARTIRGYTF
>NA|TRBV7-7|TRBJ1-1|NA
TGTGCCAGCAGCTTAAACAGGAACACTGAAGCTTTCTTT
CASSLNRNTEAFF
>NA|TRBV19|TRBJ1-3|TRBD1
TGTGCCACTTCCGCTTACGGGACAGACCTCTCTGGAAACACCATATATTTT
CATSAYGTDLSGNTIYF
>NA|TRBV6-4|TRBJ1-1|NA
TGTGCCAGCAGGGCGGGACTGAACACTGAAGCTTTCTTT
CASRAGLNTEAFF
>NA|TRBV9|TRBJ1-2|NA
TGTGCCAGCAGCGTAGGACAGCAAGGCTACACCTTC
CASSVGQQGYTF
>NA|TRBV5-5|TRBJ2-7|TRBD1
TGTGCCAGCAGCACAGGGGACAGCCAGTACTTC
CASSTGDSQYF
>NA|TRBV5-1|TRBJ1-1|NA
TGCGCCAGCACTCGGATGGGGGGGACGACCGAAGCTTTCTTT
CASTRMGGTTEAFF
>NA|TRBV11-2|TRBJ1-1|NA
TGTGCCAGCAGTCTCCGGTACACTGAAGCTTTCTTT
CASSLRYTEAFF
>NA|TRBV6-5|TRBJ1-1|TRBD1
TGTGCCAGCAACAGGGGGCTCAACACTGAAGCTTTCTTT
CASNRGLNTEAFF
>NA|TRBV25-1|TRBJ1-1|TRBD1
TGTGCCAGCAGTGAAAGGGGGGGAGACAGGGGAGGAACTGAAGCTTTCTTT
CASSERGGDRGGTEAFF
>NA|TRBV5-1|TRBJ2-3|NA
TGCGCCAGCAGCCCCCGCGGAGGCCAGGGGCCGAGCACAGATACGCAGTATTTT
CASSPRGGQGPSTDTQYF
>NA|TRBV5-1|TRBJ1-2|TRBD1
TGCGCCAGCAGCTTTAGAGGGACAGACTATGGCTACACCTTC
CASSFRGTDYGYTF